The 3 T cell receptor beta chains listed next were all sequenced from one sample in a study of cytotoxic CD8 clonotypes in ibrutinib-treated CLL. Assay: immunoSEQ multiplex PCR; the TCRdb copy retains only in-frame clones and omits some. Of tens of thousands of clones listed, less than 95% were seen once; the top ten hold 3.1%. The input for sequencing was PBMCs, taken after 12 months of ibrutinib treatment. Every receptor here comes from a human donor with chronic lymphocytic leukemia.

The chain combines TRBV29-1 with TRBJ2-3, with TRBD2 matching over 12 bases. The germline V gene has CDR1 SQVTM and CDR2 ANQGSEA. This CDR3 is 19 amino acids long. The J segment lost 2 bases and the V segment lost 1 base, leaving 13 bases of the junction unmatched. The CDR3 sequence: CSVEGLRRLAGGNTDTQYF. The CDR3 DNA is TGCAGCGTTGAAGGTCTGAGGCGGCTAGCGGGAGGGAACACAGATACGCAGTATTTT.

The chain is built from TRBV19 and TRBJ2-7, with 7 bases lining up with TRBD1. This CDR3 contains 15 residues. CDR1 and CDR2 (germline): LNHDA, SQIVND (reference sequence). J lost 6 bases, V lost 0 bases, and 8 bases had no gene match. The CDR3 nucleotides read TGTGCCAGTAGTATAGACCCTACAGGGGTCTCCGAGCAGTACTTC. Translating gives CASSIDPTGVSEQYF.

The rearrangement joins TRBV9 to TRBJ1-4; no reliable D call. CDR1 is SGDLS and CDR2 is YYNGEE in the germline V gene. This CDR3 comprises 14 residues. Trimming removed 0 bases from V and 5 bases from J, with 8 bases in between. Here the CDR3 DNA reads TGTGCCAGCAGCGTAGAAGCCAGAAATGAAAAACTGTTTTTT. Translating it yields CASSVEARNEKLFF. The variable domain in full, completed from reference TRBV9 and TRBJ1-4, reads DSGVTQTPKHLITATGQRVTLRCSPRSGDLSVYWYQQSLDQGLQFLIQYYNGEERAKGNILERFSAQQFPDLHSELNLSSLELGDSALYFCASSVEARNEKLFFGSGTQLSVL.